The rows below give T cell receptor beta chains drawn from one sample of a study of technical replicates of blood from a few donors. Some clones are missing from TCRdb's copy, which holds only in-frame ones; the method was immunoSEQ multiplex PCR. Counted here are more than 65,000 clones, 96% occurring once; the ten biggest clones make up around 0.35%. Material for sequencing was T cells isolated from PBMCs. These TCRs come from a human donor in good health. Both conserved end residues are part of each CDR3. A D gene is named only where the DNA matches it firmly. Size is omitted from some rows. Given values are once, few, many or a class for expanded clones.

size: NA; D: TRBD2; V: TRBV4-1; J: TRBJ2-5; DNA: TGCGCCAGCAGCCAAGAAACTAGCGGGAGGGCCGGGAAGACCCAGTACTTC; CDR3: CASSQETSGRAGKTQYF
size: NA; D: NA; V: TRBV11-3; J: TRBJ2-1; DNA: TGTGCCAGCAGCTTAGTTGCGAGCATCTCCTACAATGAGCAGTTCTTC; CDR3: CASSLVASISYNEQFF
size: NA; D: NA; V: TRBV6-5; J: TRBJ2-5; DNA: TGTGCCAGCAACAGGGTCGCAGGGGAGACCCAGTACTTC; CDR3: CASNRVAGETQYF
size: NA; D: NA; V: TRBV19; J: TRBJ2-1; DNA: TGTGCCAGTGCTAGCGCCGACTACAATGAGCAGTTCTTC; CDR3: CASASADYNEQFF
size: NA; D: NA; V: TRBV19; J: TRBJ1-2; DNA: TGTGCCAGTAGTATTCCGCGGGCCGAATATGGCTACACCTTC; CDR3: CASSIPRAEYGYTF
size: NA; D: TRBD1; V: TRBV5-1; J: TRBJ2-5; DNA: TGCGCCAGCAGCGGTGGGACAGGGGAAGAGACCCAGTACTTC; CDR3: CASSGGTGEETQYF
size: NA; D: TRBD1; V: TRBV4-1; J: TRBJ2-7; DNA: TGCGCCAGCAGTACAGGGGTGGAAGGCGAGCAGTACTTC; CDR3: CASSTGVEGEQYF
size: NA; D: NA; V: TRBV27; J: TRBJ2-7; DNA: TGTGCCAGCAGCTGGGGGGTGTCCTACGAGCAGTACTTC; CDR3: CASSWGVSYEQYF
size: once; D: NA; V: TRBV4-3; J: TRBJ2-6; DNA: TGCGCCAGCAGCCAAGATCCTCCTGGGGCCAACGTCCTGACTTTC; CDR3: CASSQDPPGANVLTF
size: NA; D: NA; V: TRBV2; J: TRBJ2-2; DNA: TGTGCCAGCAGTGAAGGTTCAGTGAACACCGGGGAGCTGTTTTTT; CDR3: CASSEGSVNTGELFF
size: NA; D: NA; V: TRBV6-6; J: TRBJ1-1; DNA: TGTGCCAGCAGTTATGCCGGGACTGGGAACACTGAAGCTTTCTTT; CDR3: CASSYAGTGNTEAFF
size: NA; D: NA; V: TRBV7-3; J: TRBJ1-1; DNA: TGTGCCAGCAGCTTAACCCCAAACACTGAAGCTTTCTTT; CDR3: CASSLTPNTEAFF
size: NA; D: TRBD2; V: TRBV4-1; J: TRBJ2-7; DNA: TGCGCCACGTCCCGGAATAGCGGGACCTACGAGCAGTACTTC; CDR3: CATSRNSGTYEQYF
size: NA; D: NA; V: TRBV28; J: TRBJ1-5; DNA: TGTGCCAGCAGCACTAGCGGGGGACCCCCCAATCAGCCCCAGCATTTT; CDR3: CASSTSGGPPNQPQHF
size: NA; D: TRBD2; V: TRBV7-2; J: TRBJ2-1; DNA: TGTGCCAGCAGCTTCAGGTGGACTAGCGGGAATGAGCAGTTCTTC; CDR3: CASSFRWTSGNEQFF
size: NA; D: NA; V: TRBV7-2; J: TRBJ2-3; DNA: TGTGCCAGCAGCTTAAGGGGAAGAAGCACAGATACGCAGTATTTT; CDR3: CASSLRGRSTDTQYF
size: NA; D: NA; V: TRBV10-3; J: TRBJ2-5; DNA: TGTGCCATCAGTGAGGTGGCTAGCAAGGAGACCCAGTACTTC; CDR3: CAISEVASKETQYF
size: NA; D: NA; V: TRBV5-1; J: TRBJ1-4; DNA: TGCGCCAGCAGCTTGGGTTCCCGGGGTCTAGGTGAAAAACTGTTTTTT; CDR3: CASSLGSRGLGEKLFF
size: NA; D: NA; V: TRBV5-1; J: TRBJ1-1; DNA: TGCGCCAGCAGCTTGGTTCCGAGGGAGGGCACTGAAGCTTTCTTT; CDR3: CASSLVPREGTEAFF
size: NA; D: TRBD1; V: TRBV6-5; J: TRBJ1-2; DNA: TGTGCCAGCAGTCAGGGGGAGCTGTATGGCTACACCTTC; CDR3: CASSQGELYGYTF
size: NA; D: NA; V: TRBV7-3; J: TRBJ2-2; DNA: TGTGCCAGCAGCCCTGGACTGAACGCCGGGGAGCTGTTTTTT; CDR3: CASSPGLNAGELFF
size: NA; D: TRBD2; V: TRBV7-2; J: TRBJ2-3; DNA: TGTGCCAGCAGCTTTTTGACTAGCGGCACAGATACGCAGTATTTT; CDR3: CASSFLTSGTDTQYF
size: few; D: NA; V: TRBV19; J: TRBJ2-7; DNA: TGTGCCAGTAGCTCACCTTTTAACAGGGTTACCTACGAGCAGTACTTC; CDR3: CASSSPFNRVTYEQYF
size: NA; D: TRBD2; V: TRBV4-3; J: TRBJ2-2; DNA: TGCGCCAGCAGCCCCCCCGATCGTAGCGGGAGGGTCACCGGGGAGCTGTTTTTT; CDR3: CASSPPDRSGRVTGELFF
size: NA; D: NA; V: TRBV6-1; J: TRBJ1-2; DNA: TGTGCCAGCAGTGATCTGGGGCTCTATGGCTACACCTTC; CDR3: CASSDLGLYGYTF